These 26 T cell receptor beta chains share one sample of origin, sequenced in a study of T cell responses to AZD1222 COVID-19 vaccine (dated by TCRdb to the early 2020s). To prepare the library, the immunoSEQ multiplex PCR assay was applied. Imported from immuneACCESS, the table was reduced by TCRdb to in-frame sequences with V and J called. These copies leave out some clones; in studies compared against another copy, an unresolved V gene accounts for under half, and the cause of the remainder is not known. The sample data list 170,000 or so clones, and around 90% of these were observed just once. Jointly, the top ten make up roughly 2.5% of the sample. What the time point label conveys for this sample: baseline before first vaccination. The starting material was peripheral blood, obtained on day 0 of AZD1222 vaccination. These receptors all stem from an adult in good health.

This clone showed up just once. The CDR3: CASSVDPGQGTDTQYF. The CDR3 nucleotides read TGTGCCAGCAGCGTAGACCCGGGACAGGGCACAGATACGCAGTATTTT. The chain combines TRBV9 with TRBJ2-3; 8 positions agree with TRBD1. The CDR3 has 16 residues. The germline gives CDR1 SGDLS, CDR2 YYNGEE. The V segment lost 0 bases and the J segment 1 base; nucleotides outside the gene matches: 4.

This chain joins TRBV25-1 and TRBJ2-7; TRBD1 matches at 7 bases. Per germline, CDR1 MGHDK and CDR2 SYGVNS. The V gene end was trimmed by 4 bases and the J gene end by 6 bases; junction bases not matched to a gene: 6. CDR3 size: 13 residues. The CDR3 DNA follows: TGTGCCAGCAGTGTCGGGGCAGGGGGCGAGCAGTACTTC. This codes for CASSVGAGGEQYF.

The rearrangement uses TRBV5-1 and TRBJ1-1; 7 positions match TRBD1. Germline V gene data show CDR1 as SGHRS and CDR2 as YFSETQ. The CDR3 extends over 15 amino acids. V shed 8 bases and J 0 bases; nucleotides not matched to a gene: 10. CDR3 in amino acids: CASSRQGWMNTEAFF. In DNA, the CDR3 is TGCGCCAGTAGCAGACAGGGTTGGATGAACACTGAAGCTTTCTTT.

The J gene is TRBJ1-4, the V gene TRBV28; D is possibly TRBD1 (5 bases). The CDR3 has 16 amino acids. Germline V lookup: CDR1 MDHEN, CDR2 SYDVKM. Trimming removed 6 bases at V and 2 bases at J, with 16 bases between. CDR3 residues: CASSPSGTGTNEKLFF. The DNA of the CDR3 is TGTGCCAGCAGCCCGTCGGGGACGGGGACTAATGAAAAACTGTTTTTT.

The rearrangement links TRBV27 to TRBJ1-6; no reliable D call. CDR3 size: 15 residues. Germline loops: CDR1 MNHEY, CDR2 SMNVEV (reference sequence). V was clipped by 7 bases and J by 7 bases, with 17 bases between them. CDR3 in DNA: TGTGCCAGCACCACTACCGGACTGGGGAATTCACCCCTCCACTTT. Translation: CASTTTGLGNSPLHF.

This clone was picked up one time. The chain uses TRBV28 and TRBJ2-7; TRBD2 matches at 14 bases. The V gene end was trimmed by 2 bases and the J gene end by 2 bases; junction bases not matched to a gene: 2. The CDR3 loop spans 16 amino acids. In germline, CDR1 is MDHEN, CDR2 SYDVKM. The CDR3 region has the DNA TGTGCCAGCAGTTTAGGACTAGCGGGAGGTACCTACGAGCAGTACTTC. This gives the protein CASSLGLAGGTYEQYF.

The gene calls are TRBV7-2 and TRBJ2-1; 9 bases fit TRBD2. CDR3 length equals 14 residues. Germline V gene sequence: CDR1 SGHTA, CDR2 FQGNSA. V gave up 5 bases and J gave up 6 bases; unmatched junction bases: 5. The CDR3, as DNA: TGTGCCAGCAGCACGGGACTAGCTGGCAATGAGCAGTTCTTC. Protein product: CASSTGLAGNEQFF. Complete variable domain (other parts from reference TRBV7-2 and TRBJ2-1): GAGVSQSPSNKVTEKGKDVELRCDPISGHTALYWYRQSLGQGLEFLIYFQGNSAPDKSGLPSDRFSAERTGGSVSTLTIQRTQQEDSAVYLCASSTGLAGNEQFFGPGTRLTVL.

V and J are TRBV5-4 and TRBJ2-3, with TRBD2 matching 7 bases. The ends lost 3 bases at V and 5 bases at J; junction bases unmatched: 9. The CDR3 length is 15 residues. Germline V gene sequence: CDR1 SGHNT, CDR2 YYREEE (reference sequence). CDR3 protein: CASSSEAGRGDTQYF. The CDR3 region has the DNA TGTGCCAGCAGCTCTGAAGCGGGAAGGGGAGATACGCAGTATTTT.

The rearrangement joins TRBV7-6 to TRBJ2-4; D might be TRBD2 (5 bases). The CDR3 runs 13 residues. Germline V gene lookup returns CDR1 SGHVS and CDR2 FNYEAQ. V lost 6 bases and J lost 5, with 11 bases in between. In DNA, the CDR3 is TGTGCCAGCAGTGAGGAGGTGGAAAACATTCAGTACTTC. Translating gives CASSEEVENIQYF.

The V call is TRBV27, the J call TRBJ1-5, with D possibly matching TRBD1 (5 bases). V was clipped by 6 bases and J by 1 base, with 13 bases between them. The length of the CDR3 is 15 residues. Germline V lookup: CDR1 MNHEY, CDR2 SMNVEV (reference sequence). The CDR3 DNA reads as TGTGCCAGCAGCGGAACGGGACGGAGCAATCAGCCCCAGCATTTT. Its translation is CASSGTGRSNQPQHF.

The rearrangement links TRBV7-8 to TRBJ2-7, with 13 bases fitting TRBD2. The CDR3 runs 16 residues. V gave up 6 bases and J gave up 6 bases; unmatched junction bases: 11. The V gene's germline CDR1 is SGHVS and CDR2 FQNEAQ. The CDR3: CASSSGLAGFEGEQYF. As DNA, the CDR3 is TGTGCCAGCAGTTCGGGACTAGCGGGATTCGAAGGCGAGCAGTACTTC.

CDR3 DNA: TGTGCCAGCAGTTACGCGGGGAGTTCACCCCTCCACTTT. This codes for CASSYAGSSPLHF. The chain is built from TRBV6-2 or TRBV6-3 and TRBJ1-6; D gene uncertain. The CDR3 is 13 amino acids. V was clipped by 2 bases and J by 9 bases, with 8 bases between them. From germline, CDR1 is MNHEY and CDR2 SVGEGT.

The CDR3 loop is CASSLFGQGGQPQHF. For the CDR3, the DNA is TGTGCCAGCAGTTTATTCGGACAGGGCGGGCAGCCCCAGCATTTT. This sequence joins TRBV28 and TRBJ1-5, with TRBD1 matching over 8 bases. Germline V CDR1 and CDR2: MDHEN, SYDVKM. The CDR3 has 15 residues. V lost 1 base, J lost 7 bases, and 6 bases stayed unmatched.

In DNA form, the CDR3 reads TGTGCCTCCCCCGCGGCCATCAGGGGGGGGTACTATGGCTACACCTTC. Amino acids: CASPAAIRGGYYGYTF. V is TRBV30 and J is TRBJ1-2; TRBD1 matches 7 bases. The CDR3 length is 16 residues. The germline CDR1 and CDR2 sequences are GTSNPN and SVGIG (reference sequence). V lost 7 bases and J lost 3; bases outside the gene matches: 17.

This clone was seen just once. The V gene is TRBV28, the J gene TRBJ1-2; D perhaps matches TRBD1 (5 bases). Per the germline V gene, CDR1 is MDHEN and CDR2 is SYDVKM. The V and J ends lost 8 bases and 3 bases respectively, with 13 bases between them. The CDR3 runs 13 residues. The CDR3 sequence is CASWQGTHYGYTF. The CDR3 DNA is TGTGCCAGCTGGCAAGGGACCCACTATGGCTACACCTTC.

Comment on this clone: Germline is not matched at one junction end, which may reflect a read error. The gene calls are TRBV29-1 and TRBJ2-7; the D gene is possibly TRBD2 (6 bases). The CDR3 is made up of 12 amino acids. Germline V gene lookup returns CDR1 SQVTM and CDR2 ANQGSEA. CDR3 DNA sequence: TGCAGCGTTGAAGAGGCGGCGGGGCGACTAATCTTC. This encodes CSVEEAAGRLIF.

V usage is TRBV7-6 and J usage is TRBJ2-1; maybe TRBD2 (5 bases). V was cut by 1 base and J by 5 bases, with 9 bases left in between. Germline V gives CDR1 SGHVS, CDR2 FNYEAQ. This CDR3 contains 14 residues. In DNA form, the CDR3 reads TGTGCCAGCAGCTTAGTCGGGGTAAACAATGAGCAGTTCTTC. Translation: CASSLVGVNNEQFF.

The V call is TRBV19, the J call TRBJ1-3; TRBD1 aligns across 7 bases. CDR1 and CDR2 from the germline V gene are LNHDA and SQIVND (reference sequence). With V trimmed by 6 bases and J by 0 bases, 5 bases remained unmatched. CDR3 length: 15 amino acids. The CDR3 nucleotides are TGTGCCAGTAGCCCGCGACAGGGCTCTGGAAACACCATATATTTT. Translating gives CASSPRQGSGNTIYF.

V usage is TRBV6-5 and J usage is TRBJ1-6; D remains ambiguous. CDR3 size: 13 residues. With 6 bases removed from V and 7 bases from J, the gap between germline ends came to 10 bases. Germline V gene data show CDR1 as MNHEY and CDR2 as SVGAGI. CDR3 in amino acids: CASSQGWNSPLHF. DNA for the CDR3: TGTGCCAGCAGCCAAGGGTGGAATTCACCCCTCCACTTT.

CDR3 bases: TGTGCCAGCAGTTCTGGGGACAGTAGAAATGAAAAACTGTTTTTT. Protein product: CASSSGDSRNEKLFF. The chain combines TRBV27 with TRBJ1-4; TRBD1 agrees at 7 bases. The CDR3 totals 15 residues. Germline lookup yields CDR1 MNHEY and CDR2 SMNVEV (reference sequence). After removal of 4 bases from V and 5 bases from J, the junction contained 7 bases not matched to a gene.

This rearrangement joins TRBV12-5 to TRBJ2-5; no clear D. The germline CDR1 and CDR2 sequences are LGHNT and FRNRAP. The CDR3 loop spans 13 amino acids. V was pared by 2 bases and J by 2 bases, with 6 bases between. CDR3 amino acids: CASGLWPQETQYF. Written as DNA, the CDR3 is TGTGCTAGTGGTTTGTGGCCGCAAGAGACCCAGTACTTC.

The rearrangement joins TRBV15 to TRBJ1-2; D ambiguous. The ends were cut back, 0 bases at V and 1 base at J, with 15 bases in the middle. The CDR3 has 17 residues. Germline V gene data show CDR1 as LNHNV and CDR2 as YYDKDF (reference sequence). In DNA form, the CDR3 reads TGTGCCACCAGCAGAGAATGGAGCAGGCGGGGTAACTATGGCTACACCTTC. It translates to CATSREWSRRGNYGYTF.

This clone was picked up one time. The J gene is TRBJ2-7, the V gene TRBV7-9; 14 bases are a match to TRBD2. Unmatched junction bases numbered 13, after V lost 6 bases and J lost 12 bases. From germline, CDR1 is SEHNR and CDR2 FQNEAQ (reference sequence). The CDR3 covers 15 residues. CDR3 bases: TGTGCCAGCAGTTCATCTGAGGGACTAGCGGGAGTAGGGTACTTC. Residues: CASSSSEGLAGVGYF.

The table lists this clone with a count of one. The chain couples TRBV5-1 to TRBJ2-7; TRBD1 might be the D (5 bases). Per germline, CDR1 SGHRS and CDR2 YFSETQ. The CDR3 is 13 residues long. Trimming removed 9 bases from V and 2 bases from J, with 15 bases in between. The CDR3 region is CATSLDIAYEQYF. CDR3 in DNA: TGCGCCACCTCCCTGGACATCGCCTACGAGCAGTACTTC.

The chain has TRBV3-1 (or the pseudogene TRBV3-2) and TRBJ1-2, with D uncertain. CDR3 length: 12 residues. Per the germline V gene, CDR1 is LGHDT and CDR2 is YNNKEL (reference sequence). V lost 1 base and J lost 8, with 8 bases in between. CDR3 in DNA: TGTGCCAGCAGCCAAGCCCTGCAAGGCTACACCTTC. It specifies CASSQALQGYTF.

The chain carries TRBV30 and TRBJ2-5, with 10 bases lining up with TRBD2. The V gene's germline CDR1 is GTSNPN and CDR2 SVGIG (reference sequence). The CDR3 has 14 residues. V shed 3 bases and J 5 bases; nucleotides not matched to a gene: 6. CDR3 DNA sequence: TGTGCCTGGAGAGCGGGAGGGCCCCCCGAGACCCAGTACTTC. Encoded protein: CAWRAGGPPETQYF.